This T cell receptor beta chain was captured by sequencing in a study of cytomegalovirus exposure and HLA in healthy donors. Whole-study context: In a later analysis, it was reported that the 90 to 150 validation repertoires had been produced on the same platform as the roughly 700 repertoires belonging to the first cohort. Points from the study as a whole: There were under 200 TCR beta chains listed as cytomegalovirus-associated. Under in vitro conditions, three CMV-associated chains were confirmed as specific for CMV antigens. One later analysis, an examination of the 120 validation repertoires, found that first-cohort TCR clusters tended to co-occur in them.

The protocol was immunoSEQ multiplex PCR, while the TCRdb copy is restricted to in-frame clones and leaves out a portion. The top ten hold around 5.6% of the sample, which has under 250,000 clones, over 80% seen once. Trimming removed 6 bases from V and 4 bases from J; junction bases left unmatched: 4. Germline values: CDR1 MNHNS, CDR2 SASEGT. The CDR3 runs 14 residues. With respect to this clone: As yet, its antigen is unknown.

The chain uses TRBV6-1 and TRBJ2-3; 10 nucleotides line up with TRBD2. The material sequenced was PBMCs. This TCR derives from a woman under 30 in good health and CMV-seronegative. CDR3 region: CASSPGLAADTQYF. The CDR3 nucleotides are TGTGCCAGCAGCCCCGGACTAGCGGCAGATACGCAGTATTTT.